This TCR beta chain derives from a study of T cells after yellow fever vaccination. About the study: Preparing low-cell-number fractions relied on SMART-Seq v4 Ultra Low Input.

Study-wide findings and caveats: Faster peaking, at day 5 versus 15, marked a secondary response that was weaker. Post-booster samples contained most primary-vaccination clones (about 95% CD4, almost 90% CD8).

TCRdb reprocessed the 5' RACE reads with MiXCR, giving one entry per CDR3 protein. Of 42,000 or so distinct CDR3 sequences in the sample, 6.5% to 8.5% are singletons; the top ten hold roughly 15%. This clonotype was seen repeatedly, ten times or more. The CDR3 spans 20 residues. The germline CDR1 and CDR2 sequences are SNHLY and FYNNEI. With V trimmed by 6 bases and J by 2 bases, 16 bases remained unmatched. This receptor was obtained from a man younger than 45 who received the YFV17D yellow fever vaccine. The V gene is TRBV2, the J gene TRBJ2-3; 14 bases are a match to TRBD2. Here the sequenced sample was CD8+ T cells not binding an NS4B(214-222) dextramer, sorted from PBMCs, taken 45 days after the yellow fever booster vaccination. This CDR3 reads CASRGTSGRPSITYTDTQYF. CDR3 in DNA: TGTGCCAGCAGAGGGACTAGCGGGAGACCCTCAATAACATACACAGATACGCAGTATTTT.